This TCR beta chain was recorded in a study of post-analysis software for immune sequencing data. Study background: Progressive-relapsing, secondary progressive and relapsing-remitting multiple sclerosis were among the disease courses included. Whole-study findings and limits: Significantly lower normalized Chao1 diversity was found in patients with multiple sclerosis relative to controls.

On this clonotype itself: Its antigen is not known.

The germline V gene encodes CDR1 SGHDN and CDR2 FVKESK. The CDR3 covers 16 residues. J gave up 0 bases and V 2 bases, and 5 bases lay outside the gene matches. Carried by the TCR beta cDNA libraries were unique molecular identifiers. One entry per CDR3 protein, called by TCRdb with MiXCR from the PCR reads. The sample consists of 150,000 to 200,000 distinct CDR3 sequences, about 37% of them appearing once. The receptor was derived from a girl between 10 and 17 years old with multiple sclerosis. Sequenced material: blood, taken after autologous hematopoietic stem cell transplantation. The chain is built from TRBV14 and TRBJ1-1, with 8 bases aligning to TRBD1. CDR3 protein: CASSQTGQAMNTEAFF. The CDR3 DNA is TGTGCCAGCAGCCAAACGGGACAGGCCATGAACACTGAAGCTTTCTTT.